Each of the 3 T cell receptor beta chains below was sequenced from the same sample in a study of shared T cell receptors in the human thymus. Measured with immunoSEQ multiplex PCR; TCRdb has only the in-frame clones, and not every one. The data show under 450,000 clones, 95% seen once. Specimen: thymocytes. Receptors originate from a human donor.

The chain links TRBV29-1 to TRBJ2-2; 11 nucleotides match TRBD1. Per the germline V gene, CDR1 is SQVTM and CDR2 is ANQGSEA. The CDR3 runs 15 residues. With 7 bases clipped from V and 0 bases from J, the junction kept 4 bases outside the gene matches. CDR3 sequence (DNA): TGCAGCGCCCGGACAGGGGGCGCGAACACCGGGGAGCTGTTTTTT. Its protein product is CSARTGGANTGELFF.

The CDR3 here is CAWSLGQGSEAFF. CDR3 nucleotides: TGTGCCTGGAGTTTAGGACAGGGTTCTGAAGCTTTCTTT. J is TRBJ1-1 and V is TRBV30; 8 nucleotides line up with TRBD1. Germline trimming cut 2 bases from V and 6 bases from J; bases unmatched to any gene: 5. The germline gives CDR1 GTSNPN, CDR2 SVGIG (reference sequence). This CDR3 has 13 amino acids.

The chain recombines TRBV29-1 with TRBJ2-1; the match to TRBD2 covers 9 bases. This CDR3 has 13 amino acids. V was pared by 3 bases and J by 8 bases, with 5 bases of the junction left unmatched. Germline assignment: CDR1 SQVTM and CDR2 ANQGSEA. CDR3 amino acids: CSVEGLAIDEQFF. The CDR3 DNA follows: TGCAGCGTTGAGGGACTAGCAATAGATGAGCAGTTCTTC.